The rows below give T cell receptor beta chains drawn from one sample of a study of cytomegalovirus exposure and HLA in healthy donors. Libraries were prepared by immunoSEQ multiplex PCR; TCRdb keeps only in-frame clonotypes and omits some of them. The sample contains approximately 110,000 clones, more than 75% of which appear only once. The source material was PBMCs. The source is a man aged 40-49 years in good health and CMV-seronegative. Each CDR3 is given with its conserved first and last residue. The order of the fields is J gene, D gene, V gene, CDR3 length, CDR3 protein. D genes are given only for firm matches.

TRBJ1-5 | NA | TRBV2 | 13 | CASSRQNDQPQHF
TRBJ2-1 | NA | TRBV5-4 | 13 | CASSPGAYNEQFF
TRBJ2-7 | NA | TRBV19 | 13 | CASSSGGTYEQYF
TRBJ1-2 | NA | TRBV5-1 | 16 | CASSFSKQVPGDGYTF
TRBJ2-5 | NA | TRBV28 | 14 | CASSLSDIKETQYF
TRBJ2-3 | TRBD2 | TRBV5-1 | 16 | CASSFSGGESTDTQYF
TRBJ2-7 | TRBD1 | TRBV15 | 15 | CATSRVRTGHYEQYF
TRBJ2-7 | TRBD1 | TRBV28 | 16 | CASSFSLTGLNYEQYF
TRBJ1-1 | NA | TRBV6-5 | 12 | CASRLGGTEAFF
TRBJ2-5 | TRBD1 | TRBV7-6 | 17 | CASSLGPGGSGQETQYF
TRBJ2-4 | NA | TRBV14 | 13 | CASSQGGWDIQYF
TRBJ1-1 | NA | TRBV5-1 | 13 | CASMDSMNTEAFF
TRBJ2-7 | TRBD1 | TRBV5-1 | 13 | CASSLGSSDRAVF
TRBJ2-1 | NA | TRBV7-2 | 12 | CASSFLSGEQFF
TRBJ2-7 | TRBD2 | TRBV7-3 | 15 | CASSKSGGNKDEQYF
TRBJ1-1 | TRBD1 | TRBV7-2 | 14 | CASTRDRGNTEAFF
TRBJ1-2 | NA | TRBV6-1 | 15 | CASSEAANLIYGYTF
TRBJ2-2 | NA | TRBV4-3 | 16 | CASSQDFAGGTGELFF
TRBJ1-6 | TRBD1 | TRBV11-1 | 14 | CASSLRDSDSPLHF
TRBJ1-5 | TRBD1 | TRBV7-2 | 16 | CASSSGDRGPGQPQHF
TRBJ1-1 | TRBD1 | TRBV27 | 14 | CASSRTGGTAEAFF
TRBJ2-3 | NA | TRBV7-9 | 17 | CSSSRKPGSGSEDTQYF
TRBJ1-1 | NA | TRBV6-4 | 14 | CASSANRESTEAFF
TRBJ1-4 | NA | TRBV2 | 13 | CASRGPGVEKLFF
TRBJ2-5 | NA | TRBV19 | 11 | CATAGGETQYF